The 19 T cell receptor beta chains reported below all come from one sample, sequenced in a study of Graves' ophthalmopathy and Graves' hyperthyroidism. Amplification of the TCR beta CDR3 regions used RNA transcripts (as template). First-round RT-PCR with HTBI primers preceded a second-round multiplex PCR. Via MiXCR, TCRdb re-called the multiplex PCR reads, giving one row per CDR3 protein. The data show some 750,000 distinct CDR3 sequences, about 44% seen once. The sample was peripheral blood. The receptor source for this set is an adult man with Graves' ophthalmopathy.

There are many counts of this clonotype. The chain employs TRBV5-6 and TRBJ1-5; TRBD1 agrees at 7 bases. Germline-derived CDR1 and CDR2 are SGHDT and YYEEEE. V was clipped by 4 bases and J by 7 bases; unmatched bases: 2. The CDR3 has 12 amino acids. The CDR3 bases are TGTGCCAGCAGCAAAGGGGGCCAGCCCCAGCATTTT. Protein: CASSKGGQPQHF. Full variable domain (remainder filled in from reference TRBV5-6 and TRBJ1-5): DAGVTQSPTHLIKTRGQQVTLRCSPKSGHDTVSWYQQALGQGPQFIFQYYEEEERQRGNFPDRFSGHQFPNYSSELNVNALLLGDSALYLCASSKGGQPQHFGDGTRLSIL.

The rearrangement joins TRBV20-1 to TRBJ1-2; no firm D call. The germline V and J ends were trimmed by 1 base and 13 bases, with 13 bases remaining between them. The germline V gene encodes CDR1 DFQATT and CDR2 SNEGSKA (reference sequence). CDR3 length: 11 residues. The CDR3 sequence: CSARVSLGVTF. The DNA of the CDR3 is TGCAGTGCTAGAGTTTCTTTGGGAGTCACCTTC.

The chain uses TRBV29-1 and TRBJ2-3; 8 nucleotides line up with TRBD1. Per the germline V gene, CDR1 is SQVTM and CDR2 is ANQGSEA. V gave up 7 bases and J gave up 2 bases; unmatched junction bases: 8. CDR3 size: 14 residues. The CDR3 is CSAGSQGATDTQYF. CDR3 DNA sequence: TGCAGCGCTGGGTCTCAGGGGGCCACAGATACGCAGTATTTT.

J is TRBJ1-4 and V is TRBV6-6, with a possible D match to TRBD1 (5 bases). Trimming removed 8 bases from V and 7 bases from J, with 8 bases in between. Germline V lookup: CDR1 MNHNY, CDR2 SVGAGI (reference sequence). There are 11 residues in the CDR3. The CDR3 DNA follows: TGTGCCAGCCGGACAAGTGAAAAACTGTTTTTT. This translates into CASRTSEKLFF.

The chain joins TRBV7-9 to TRBJ1-2; D is uncertain. V was shortened by 4 bases and J by 2 bases, with 11 bases between the two germline ends. The CDR3 is 14 amino acids. The V gene's germline CDR1 is SEHNR and CDR2 FQNEAQ (reference sequence). The CDR3: CASSSQLGNYGYTF. The CDR3 coding sequence is TGTGCCAGCAGCTCCCAGCTCGGGAACTATGGCTACACCTTC.

The J gene is TRBJ2-6, the V gene TRBV20-1; D not certain. The CDR3 is 14 amino acids. With 1 base removed from V and 2 bases from J, the gap between germline ends came to 6 bases. The V gene's germline CDR1 is DFQATT and CDR2 SNEGSKA (reference sequence). The CDR3 DNA sequence: TGCAGTGCTAGAGGCAGGCCTGGGGCCAACGTCCTGACTTTC. Translated: CSARGRPGANVLTF.

A few counts support this clonotype. The rearrangement links TRBV10-1 to TRBJ2-3, with D unclear. The CDR3 extends over 13 amino acids. V was cut by 3 bases and J by 2 bases, with 6 bases left in between. Germline values: CDR1 WNHNN, CDR2 SYGVQD (reference sequence). The CDR3 DNA follows: TGCGCCAGCAGTGATCCCTACACAGATACGCAGTATTTT. Translated, it gives CASSDPYTDTQYF.

V usage is TRBV29-1 and J usage is TRBJ2-7, with D possibly called TRBD1 or TRBD2 (7 bases each). The CDR3 totals 14 residues. With 8 bases removed from V and 7 bases from J, the gap between germline ends came to 24 bases. Germline CDR1 SQVTM, CDR2 ANQGSEA. The CDR3 sequence is CSSATGSGGEEQYF. The CDR3 DNA follows: TGCAGCTCGGCGACGGGATCAGGGGGGGAGGAGCAGTACTTC.

This clonotype was observed many times. The rearrangement links TRBV7-9 to TRBJ1-2, with 7 bases that match TRBD1. Germline V gene lookup returns CDR1 SEHNR and CDR2 FQNEAQ (reference sequence). There are 15 residues in the CDR3. The ends lost 5 bases at V and 0 bases at J; junction bases unmatched: 6. The CDR3 spells CASSQGGGTNYGYTF. The CDR3 DNA sequence: TGTGCCAGCAGCCAAGGGGGCGGCACTAACTATGGCTACACCTTC.

The chain couples TRBV25-1 to TRBJ2-6, with 8 bases aligning to TRBD1. The CDR3 has 17 amino acids. V dropped 8 bases and J dropped 1; count of bases not matched to a gene: 10. The germline V gene encodes CDR1 MGHDK and CDR2 SYGVNS. The CDR3 DNA reads as TGTGCCAGCTCCCCTCTCGGACAGGGTTCTGGGGCCAACGTCCTGACTTTC. This codes for CASSPLGQGSGANVLTF.

In this sample, this clonotype turned up a few times. The chain combines TRBV7-9 with TRBJ1-4; D is unresolved. The CDR3 is 15 residues long. V was clipped by 4 bases and J by 7 bases, with 16 bases between them. The V gene's germline CDR1 is SEHNR and CDR2 FQNEAQ (reference sequence). CDR3 sequence: CASSSTGQEGEKLFF. CDR3 DNA: TGTGCCAGCAGCTCAACGGGCCAGGAAGGTGAAAAACTGTTTTTT.

The chain uses TRBV10-3 and TRBJ2-5; TRBD1 matches at 8 bases. From germline, CDR1 is ENHRY and CDR2 SYGVKD. The CDR3 runs 11 residues. With 10 bases clipped from V and 5 bases from J, the junction kept 3 bases outside the gene matches. The CDR3 bases are TGTGCCAGCTGGACAGGGGAGACCCAGTACTTC. Translation gives CASWTGETQYF.

The rearrangement uses TRBV6-5 and TRBJ2-5, with 9 bases fitting TRBD1. CDR3 length: 17 amino acids. The J segment lost 4 bases and the V segment lost 3 bases, leaving 12 bases of the junction unmatched. Per germline, CDR1 MNHEY and CDR2 SVGAGI. CDR3 sequence reads: CASSYTLGQGRGETQYF. In DNA form, the CDR3 reads TGTGCCAGCAGTTATACTCTCGGACAGGGGAGAGGAGAGACCCAGTACTTC.

This clonotype has a count of ten or more. The chain combines TRBV7-9 with TRBJ2-7; TRBD1 matches 9 bases. V trimming: 6 bases; J trimming: 4 bases; junction bases outside the gene matches: 1. Germline assignment: CDR1 SEHNR and CDR2 FQNEAQ (reference sequence). This CDR3 has 12 amino acids. CDR3 amino acids: CASRGQGYEQYF. The CDR3 DNA reads as TGTGCCAGCAGGGGACAGGGTTACGAGCAGTACTTC.

This clonotype was recorded once. The genes are TRBV19 and TRBJ2-2; TRBD1 aligns across 9 bases. The germline gives CDR1 LNHDA, CDR2 SQIVND (reference sequence). V gave up 4 bases and J gave up 7 bases; unmatched junction bases: 7. CDR3 length: 15 residues. The CDR3 reads CASSRGTGYVGELFF. Here the CDR3 DNA reads TGTGCCAGTAGTAGGGGGACAGGGTATGTCGGGGAGCTGTTTTTT. The full variable domain, with the rest looked up from reference TRBV19 and TRBJ2-2, is DGGITQSPKYLFRKEGQNVTLSCEQNLNHDAMYWYRQDPGQGLRLIYYSQIVNDFQKGDIAEGYSVSREKKESFPLTVTSAQKNPTAFYLCASSRGTGYVGELFFGEGSRLTVL.

This chain links TRBV7-8 with TRBJ1-2; 9 nucleotides align to TRBD1. Unmatched junction bases numbered 11, after V lost 5 bases and J lost 7 bases. The length of the CDR3 is 15 residues. The germline V gene has CDR1 SGHVS and CDR2 FQNEAQ. CDR3 sequence reads: CASSPSGTGYAGYTF. Here the CDR3 DNA reads TGTGCCAGCAGCCCCTCCGGGACAGGGTATGCTGGCTACACCTTC. Full variable domain (rest looked up from reference TRBV7-8 and TRBJ1-2): GAGVSQSPRYKVAKRGQDVALRCDPISGHVSLFWYQQALGQGPEFLTYFQNEAQLDKSGLPSDRFFAERPEGSVSTLKIQRTQQEDSAVYLCASSPSGTGYAGYTFGSGTRLTVV.

Comment on this clonotype: A much larger clone lies a single base off, so this may be a read error. The chain has TRBV2 and TRBJ2-5, with D tentatively TRBD1 (5 bases). In germline, CDR1 is SNHLY, CDR2 FYNNEI. This CDR3 has 15 amino acids. The CDR3 is CASSEALLGQETQHF. The CDR3 DNA sequence: TGTGCCAGCAGTGAAGCGCTTTTGGGGCAAGAGACCCAGCACTTC.

This clonotype showed up many times. As DNA, the CDR3 is TGTGCCAGCAGCCAGACAGGGGGTAATAACTATGGCTACACCTTC. Amino acid sequence: CASSQTGGNNYGYTF. The chain joins TRBV7-2 to TRBJ1-2; 9 bases are a match to TRBD1. The CDR3 is made up of 15 amino acids. Germline-derived CDR1 and CDR2 are SGHTA and FQGNSA. J lost 1 base, V lost 5 bases, and 5 bases had no gene match.

As for this clonotype: It is unclear where the CDR3 begins or ends on the DNA, so no DNA is shown, and the CDR3 is as TCRdb lists it. This sequence joins TRBV7-6 and TRBJ1-1. The CDR3 adds up to 16 amino acids, both ends counted. From germline, CDR1 is SGHVS and CDR2 FNYEAQ. The chain's CDR3 is CASSFCATRRDTEAFF.